Presented here are 27 T cell receptor beta chains from one specimen sequenced in a study of breast tumors, draining lymph nodes, adjacent tissues. Samples came from axillary lymph nodes draining the breast cancer. One entry per CDR3 protein results from TCRdb running MiXCR on the multiplex PCR reads. The sample holds roughly 130,000 distinct CDR3 sequences, roughly 21% seen once. Material for sequencing was axillary lymph node tissue. These receptors all come from a female donor with breast cancer. Some clones in this sample may be carry-over from other donors' samples.

This clonotype was seen a few times. The rearrangement joins TRBV19 to TRBJ2-2; 10 positions agree with TRBD1. Germline values: CDR1 LNHDA, CDR2 SQIVND (reference sequence). The CDR3 consists of 12 residues. Germline trimming cut 10 bases from V and 8 bases from J; bases unmatched to any gene: 4. Written as DNA, the CDR3 is TGTGCCACTAGACAGGGGGCAGGGGAGCTGTTTTTT. Translation gives CATRQGAGELFF.

The V gene is TRBV7-3, the J gene TRBJ1-1; D uncertain. The CDR3 runs 11 residues. Trimming took 5 bases from V and 10 from J, leaving 11 bases between them. The germline gives CDR1 SGHTA, CDR2 FQGTGA. CDR3 nucleotides: TGTGCCAGCAGCCCCGGCAGGCTAGCTTTCTTT. Residues: CASSPGRLAFF.

This clonotype was recorded at least ten times. This rearrangement joins TRBV10-3 to TRBJ1-4; 9 positions agree with TRBD1. Germline V gene lookup returns CDR1 ENHRY and CDR2 SYGVKD. This CDR3 comprises 17 residues. V was pared by 0 bases and J by 7 bases, with 9 bases of the junction left unmatched. DNA of the CDR3: TGTGCCATCAGTGAGTCGGTGGGACAGGGTCAAAGTGAAAAACTGTTTTTT. Its protein is CAISESVGQGQSEKLFF.

This clonotype has ten or more counts. The chain is built from TRBV5-1 and TRBJ1-2; D ambiguous. The CDR3 runs to 14 residues. Germline V lookup: CDR1 SGHRS, CDR2 YFSETQ. Deletions cut 0 bases from V and 2 bases from J, with 8 bases between. The CDR3 nucleotides read TGCGCCAGCAGCTTGGATATACGAAACTATGGCTACACCTTC. It specifies CASSLDIRNYGYTF.

Of note for this clonotype: As the CDR3 is not closed by the conserved phenylalanine or tryptophan, this likely results from a read error. The V gene is TRBV20-1, the J gene TRBJ2-3, with 9 bases fitting TRBD2. Germline V gives CDR1 DFQATT, CDR2 SNEGSKA (reference sequence). With 4 bases clipped from V and 2 bases from J, the junction kept 10 bases outside the gene matches. The CDR3 covers 16 residues. The CDR3 DNA follows: TGCAGTGCTACGGGACTAGCTGGGCTGGACACAGATACGCAGTATTCT. It encodes CSATGLAGLDTDTQYS.

There are a few counts of this clonotype. The chain links TRBV18 to TRBJ1-5, with 10 bases fitting TRBD1. CDR1 is KGHSH, CDR2 LQKENI, per germline. With 6 bases clipped from V and 6 bases from J, the junction kept 5 bases outside the gene matches. The CDR3 is 14 residues long. Written as DNA, the CDR3 is TGTGCCAGCTCCCGGACAGGGGGGGCTCAGCCCCAGCATTTT. It translates to CASSRTGGAQPQHF. Complete variable domain (other parts from reference TRBV18 and TRBJ1-5): NAGVMQNPRHLVRRRGQEARLRCSPMKGHSHVYWYRQLPEEGLKFMVYLQKENIIDESGMPKERFSAEFPKEGPSILRIQQVVRGDSAAYFCASSRTGGAQPQHFGDGTRLSIL.

This clonotype was counted between two and nine times. This chain links TRBV2 with TRBJ2-3; no firm D call. The length of the CDR3 is 16 residues. In germline, CDR1 is SNHLY, CDR2 FYNNEI. The V and J ends lost 2 bases and 2 bases respectively, with 14 bases between them. For the CDR3, the DNA is TGTGCCAGCAGTGAACGACACCTTACCCTCACAGATACGCAGTATTTT. Protein product: CASSERHLTLTDTQYF. The variable domain in full, with the rest retrieved from reference TRBV2 and TRBJ2-3, is EPEVTQTPSHQVTQMGQEVILRCVPISNHLYFYWYRQILGQKVEFLVSFYNNEISEKSEIFDDQFSVERPDGSNFTLKIRSTKLEDSAMYFCASSERHLTLTDTQYFGPGTRLTVL.

This clonotype was found many times. This chain joins TRBV12-3 or TRBV12-4 and TRBJ1-2; TRBD1 matches 7 bases. This CDR3 is built from 14 residues. Trimming took 6 bases from V and 0 from J; bases not matched to a gene: 4. As DNA, the CDR3 is TGTGCCAGCAGGGGGGGGACAGCTAACTATGGCTACACCTTC. Translating gives CASRGGTANYGYTF.

The chain carries TRBV5-8 and TRBJ1-5; D unresolved. The V end was cut by 0 bases, the J end by 7 bases, with 20 bases between. This CDR3 spans 17 amino acids. Per germline, CDR1 SGHTS and CDR2 YDEGEE. Here the CDR3 reads CASSLGDISTGWQPQHF. The DNA of the CDR3 is TGTGCCAGCAGCTTGGGTGACATCTCGACGGGTTGGCAGCCCCAGCATTTT.

Regarding this clonotype: Possible read error: a much larger clone is one base away. The J gene is TRBJ2-3, the V gene TRBV5-1, with 10 bases that match TRBD1. Germline V CDR1 and CDR2: SGHRS, YFSETQ. The CDR3 sequence is 15 residues long. CDR3 sequence: CVSSLGTGVTDTQYF. CDR3 sequence (DNA): TGCGTCAGCAGCTTAGGGACAGGGGTCACAGATACGCAGTATTTT.

In its sample, this clonotype was seen many times. The V and J genes are TRBV6-1 and TRBJ1-5, with D perhaps matching TRBD1 (6 bases). This CDR3 is built from 16 residues. V was shortened by 2 bases and J by 2 bases, with 13 bases between the two germline ends. Germline CDR1 is MNHNS and CDR2 is SASEGT. The CDR3 reads CASSEIVAGGNQPQHF. The CDR3 DNA follows: TGTGCCAGCAGTGAAATAGTCGCAGGGGGCAATCAGCCCCAGCATTTT.

This clonotype was recorded at least ten times. This chain connects TRBV7-2 to TRBJ1-2, with D perhaps matching TRBD1 (5 bases). V was pared by 5 bases and J by 6 bases, with 22 bases between. The CDR3 covers 16 residues. Germline V gives CDR1 SGHTA, CDR2 FQGNSA. The CDR3 coding sequence is TGTGCCAGCAGCCCGTCCGGGACCGCCACAAGAGATGGCTACACCTTC. Residues: CASSPSGTATRDGYTF.

This clonotype was seen ten or more times. The rearrangement uses TRBV9 and TRBJ1-2; 10 bases fit TRBD1. CDR1 and CDR2 from the germline V gene are SGDLS and YYNGEE. Trimming at V came to 6 bases and at J to 0 bases, leaving 5 bases not matched to a gene. CDR3 size: 15 residues. CDR3 loop: CASKPGTGANYGYTF. The CDR3 coding sequence is TGTGCCAGCAAACCCGGGACAGGGGCTAACTATGGCTACACCTTC.

This clonotype occurred many times. At one end the junction does not follow the germline gene, possibly because of a read error. In nucleotides, the CDR3 is TGTGCTAGCAGCTTAGCGCCCGCTGGAGGGCAGTTCTTC. This encodes CASSLAPAGGQFF. V usage is TRBV7-9 and J usage is TRBJ2-1; D might be TRBD2 (5 bases). This CDR3 has 13 residues. Per the germline V gene, CDR1 is SEHNR and CDR2 is FQNEAQ (reference sequence).

The chain joins TRBV11-2 to TRBJ2-5, with D perhaps matching TRBD2 (5 bases). The CDR3 is 11 amino acids. The V gene lost 5 bases and the J gene lost 7 bases, with 8 bases spanning the gap. The germline gives CDR1 SGHAT, CDR2 FQNNGV. The CDR3 protein is CASSQAGTQYF. CDR3 coding DNA: TGTGCCAGCAGCCAGGCGGGGACCCAGTACTTC.

This clonotype showed up many times. This chain joins TRBV5-1 and TRBJ2-3; D is unresolved. Trimming took off 6 bases at V and 0 bases at J, with 14 bases between the two ends. CDR1 and CDR2 from the germline V gene are SGHRS and YFSETQ. The CDR3 is 15 amino acids. The CDR3 spells CASKLDSSSTDTQYF. The CDR3 nucleotides read TGCGCCAGCAAACTCGACTCCTCTAGCACAGATACGCAGTATTTT.

This clonotype was seen many times. The genes are TRBV6-1 and TRBJ2-7; TRBD2 matches at 12 bases. The CDR3 consists of 15 residues. Germline loops: CDR1 MNHNS, CDR2 SASEGT. V lost 1 base to trimming and J lost 7 bases; unmatched junction nucleotides: 5. The CDR3 nucleotides are TGTGCCAGCAGTGAAGGACTAGCGGGAGTCTCAGAGCAGTACTTC. Translating it yields CASSEGLAGVSEQYF.

This chain links TRBV6-1 with TRBJ2-4, with 10 bases aligning to TRBD1. Per the germline V gene, CDR1 is MNHNS and CDR2 is SASEGT. V shed 8 bases and J 11 bases; nucleotides not matched to a gene: 3. This CDR3 has 11 residues. This CDR3 reads CASRQGAVQYF. In DNA, the CDR3 is TGTGCCAGCCGACAGGGGGCTGTTCAGTACTTC.

This clonotype was observed a handful of times. CDR3 sequence reads: CASSPRQGVWEQPQHF. The CDR3 region has the DNA TGTGCCAGCAGCCCACGACAGGGTGTATGGGAGCAGCCCCAGCATTTT. The chain is built from TRBV7-8 and TRBJ1-5, with 7 nucleotides matching TRBD1. Germline values: CDR1 SGHVS, CDR2 FQNEAQ. J lost 7 bases, V lost 5 bases, and 14 bases had no gene match. The length of the CDR3 is 16 residues. Drawing the rest from reference TRBV7-8 and TRBJ1-5, the complete variable domain is GAGVSQSPRYKVAKRGQDVALRCDPISGHVSLFWYQQALGQGPEFLTYFQNEAQLDKSGLPSDRFFAERPEGSVSTLKIQRTQQEDSAVYLCASSPRQGVWEQPQHFGDGTRLSIL.

The table lists this clonotype with many counts. CDR3 in amino acids: CSARDVGGRITDTQYF. In DNA form, the CDR3 reads TGCAGTGCTAGAGATGTGGGGGGGCGGATCACAGATACGCAGTATTTT. This sequence joins TRBV20-1 and TRBJ2-3, with D possibly TRBD2 on 7 matching bases. The CDR3 consists of 16 residues. Per the germline V gene, CDR1 is DFQATT and CDR2 is SNEGSKA (reference sequence). Deletions cut 0 bases from V and 2 bases from J, with 15 bases between.

This clonotype was recorded at least ten times. The chain carries TRBV5-1 and TRBJ1-4; no reliable D call. Trimming left V 0 bases short and J 8 bases short, with 8 bases between. This CDR3 region has 13 residues. From germline, CDR1 is SGHRS and CDR2 YFSETQ. The CDR3 coding sequence is TGCGCCAGCAGCTTGGAGCGGCAGGAAAAACTGTTTTTT. Translated: CASSLERQEKLFF. Full variable domain (remainder filled in from reference TRBV5-1 and TRBJ1-4): KAGVTQTPRYLIKTRGQQVTLSCSPISGHRSVSWYQQTPGQGLQFLFEYFSETQRNKGNFPGRFSGRQFSNSRSEMNVSTLELGDSALYLCASSLERQEKLFFGSGTQLSVL.

The rearrangement links TRBV9 to TRBJ2-5, with D perhaps matching TRBD2 (6 bases). Looked up from germline, CDR1 is SGDLS and CDR2 is YYNGEE. This CDR3 has 16 residues. The V end was cut by 5 bases, the J end by 7 bases, with 24 bases between. CDR3 region: CASSIESSAPWGTQYF. Written as DNA, the CDR3 is TGTGCCAGCAGTATTGAATCTAGCGCGCCTTGGGGGACCCAGTACTTC.

In this sample, this clonotype turned up many times. The genes are TRBV14 and TRBJ2-7, with 9 positions matching TRBD1. V lost 2 bases, J lost 1 base, and 6 bases stayed unmatched. Germline-derived CDR1 and CDR2 are SGHDN and FVKESK. The CDR3 is 16 amino acids. In DNA form, the CDR3 reads TGTGCCAGCAGCCAACTATACGGGACAGGGTCCTACGAGCAGTACTTC. Its translation is CASSQLYGTGSYEQYF.

In this sample, this clonotype turned up many times. This chain uses TRBV20-1 with TRBJ1-3, with D maybe TRBD1 (5 bases). V lost 1 base, J lost 0 bases, and 10 bases lay in between. The CDR3 runs 15 residues. Germline CDR1 reads DFQATT; CDR2 reads SNEGSKA (reference sequence). In DNA, the CDR3 is TGCAGTGCTAGAGCCGGGACTGACTCTGGAAACACCATATATTTT. Encoded protein: CSARAGTDSGNTIYF.

The chain links TRBV28 to TRBJ1-2; 10 bases are a match to TRBD1. V was clipped by 2 bases and J by 3 bases; unmatched bases: 6. The CDR3 contains 16 residues. Germline V gene sequence: CDR1 MDHEN, CDR2 SYDVKM. The CDR3 here is CASSLPRTGGDYGYTF. CDR3 coding DNA: TGTGCCAGCAGTTTACCAAGGACAGGGGGTGACTATGGCTACACCTTC.

The chain has TRBV6-1 and TRBJ1-2; the D gene is possibly TRBD1 (5 bases). The germline CDR1 and CDR2 sequences are MNHNS and SASEGT. V lost 2 bases, J lost 14 bases, and 18 bases lay in between. This CDR3 is 13 amino acids long. The CDR3 loop is CASSELTGQGRTF. DNA of the CDR3: TGTGCCAGCAGTGAACTCACAGGACAAGGACGGACCTTC.

CDR3 nucleotides: TGTGCCAACTCCGAAAGGTGGGGTTTAACCTACAATGAGCAGTTCTTC. The encoded protein is CANSERWGLTYNEQFF. The rearrangement links TRBV18 to TRBJ2-1, with D hard to call. V was cut by 10 bases and J by 2 bases, with 21 bases left in between. CDR1 and CDR2 (germline): KGHSH, LQKENI. The CDR3 contains 16 residues.